This is a list of T cell receptor beta chains from one sample in a study of blood T cells in healthy people across ages. One entry per CDR3 protein, called by TCRdb with MiXCR from the 5' RACE reads. Of around 1,000,000 distinct CDR3 sequences listed, approximately 25% were seen once; the top ten hold around 0.7%. This sample also belongs to another study, concerning T cells of mothers and their children.

Sequencing input: blood. Every receptor here comes from a girl aged 2 to 9 in good health. The CDR3 runs from the conserved cysteine through the conserved F or W. The order of the fields is clone size, V gene, D gene, J gene, CDR3 protein, CDR3 DNA. D genes are given only for firm matches. Where a row states a size, it is once, few, many or the class of an expanded clone; other rows omit it.

>few|TRBV20-1|TRBD1|TRBJ2-5
CSASSGVQGLGTQYF
TGCAGTGCTAGTTCGGGTGTACAGGGGCTGGGGACCCAGTACTTC
>few|TRBV20-1|-|TRBJ2-7
CSASSSEGVDEQYF
TGCAGTGCTAGCAGTTCGGAGGGAGTGGACGAGCAGTACTTC
>-|TRBV4-1|TRBD2|TRBJ2-2
CASSQDRAGGPAGELFF
TGCGCCAGCAGCCAAGATCGGGCGGGAGGGCCCGCTGGGGAGCTGTTTTTT
>-|TRBV20-1|TRBD1|TRBJ1-1
CSAHRDRNTEAFF
TGCAGTGCCCACCGGGACAGAAACACTGAAGCTTTCTTT
>-|TRBV12-3/TRBV12-4|-|TRBJ2-5
CASRATGPQETQYF
TGTGCCAGCAGAGCAACCGGACCCCAAGAGACCCAGTACTTC
>-|TRBV7-3|-|TRBJ2-7
CASSPQGLSGEQYF
TGTGCCAGCAGTCCCCAGGGACTGTCGGGCGAGCAGTACTTC
>-|TRBV12-3/TRBV12-4|-|TRBJ1-4
CASSLRGLRATNEKLFF
TGTGCCAGCAGTTTACGAGGGTTAAGGGCAACTAATGAAAAACTGTTTTTT
>-|TRBV12-3/TRBV12-4|TRBD2|TRBJ2-7
CASSAWETSGRYEQYF
TGTGCCAGCAGTGCATGGGAAACTAGCGGGAGATACGAGCAGTACTTC
>-|TRBV24-1|-|TRBJ2-3
CATSGSQAQYF
TGTGCCACCAGTGGGTCTCAAGCGCAGTATTTT
>few|TRBV9|-|TRBJ2-6
CASSVDPQGIEGANVLTF
TGTGCCAGCAGCGTAGACCCCCAGGGAATAGAAGGGGCCAACGTCCTGACTTTC
>few|TRBV12-3/TRBV12-4|-|TRBJ1-2
CASRQQGLGYGYTF
TGTGCCAGCAGGCAACAGGGACTGGGCTATGGCTACACCTTC
>-|TRBV4-1|TRBD1|TRBJ1-5
CASSPIPTGDQPQHF
TGCGCCAGCAGCCCAATACCGACAGGGGATCAGCCCCAGCATTTT
>few|TRBV20-1|TRBD2|TRBJ2-5
CSARDASGQETQYF
TGCAGTGCTAGAGATGCTAGCGGCCAAGAGACCCAGTACTTC
>-|TRBV6-5|TRBD2|TRBJ2-7
CASSSPRTSGSVFEQYF
TGTGCCAGCAGTTCCCCACGTACTAGCGGGAGTGTCTTCGAGCAGTACTTC
>few|TRBV20-1|-|TRBJ2-3
CSARGGRTTDTQYF
TGCAGTGCTAGAGGGGGGAGGACCACAGATACGCAGTATTTT
>many|TRBV5-1|-|TRBJ1-5
CASSLGRGQPQHF
TGCGCCAGCAGCTTGGGCCGAGGGCAGCCCCAGCATTTT
>-|TRBV6-6|-|TRBJ2-1
CASSQSLSGNEQFF
TGTGCCAGCAGCCAAAGCCTTAGCGGCAATGAGCAGTTCTTC
>-|TRBV20-1|TRBD2|TRBJ2-1
CSAVVPGLAAFYNEQFF
TGCAGTGCCGTAGTTCCCGGACTAGCAGCTTTCTACAATGAGCAGTTCTTC
>few|TRBV6-5|TRBD1|TRBJ1-2
CASSYSVLGWTGGGGYTF
TGTGCCAGCAGTTACTCAGTCCTAGGATGGACAGGGGGTGGTGGCTACACCTTC
>-|TRBV6-5|-|TRBJ2-5
CASSYSYFSVRQSGETQYF
TGTGCCAGCAGTTACTCGTATTTTTCGGTCCGTCAGAGTGGAGAGACCCAGTACTTC
>once|TRBV2|TRBD1|TRBJ1-5
CASAKEGASEPQHF
TGTGCCAGCGCTAAAGAGGGGGCCTCCGAGCCCCAGCATTTT
>-|TRBV24-1|-|TRBJ2-7
CATSDGHQGAEQYF
TGTGCCACCAGTGACGGACATCAAGGTGCCGAGCAGTACTTC
>-|TRBV5-5|-|TRBJ2-3
CASSSMGSPREDTQYF
TGTGCCAGCAGCTCAATGGGCTCCCCTAGGGAAGATACGCAGTATTTT
>-|TRBV9|-|TRBJ2-6
CASSESVSGANVLTF
TGTGCCAGCAGCGAGAGTGTCTCTGGGGCCAACGTCCTGACTTTC
>-|TRBV7-9|-|TRBJ1-4
CASSPWTVAANEKLFF
TGTGCCAGCAGCCCCTGGACGGTGGCGGCTAATGAAAAACTGTTTTTT
>-|TRBV14|-|TRBJ1-2
CASSQGGFHGYTF
TGTGCCAGCAGCCAAGGAGGGTTCCATGGCTACACCTTC
>-|TRBV7-3|-|TRBJ2-2
CASSPTSGGPRGELFF
TGTGCCAGCAGCCCCACATCCGGGGGGCCGAGAGGGGAGCTGTTTTTT
>-|TRBV12-3/TRBV12-4|-|TRBJ2-7
CASSLSSGGVEQYF
TGTGCCAGCAGTTTATCATCCGGTGGGGTCGAGCAGTACTTC
>-|TRBV5-1|-|TRBJ1-2
CASSLTMGSTDYGYTF
TGCGCCAGCAGCTTGACCATGGGGAGTACAGACTATGGCTACACCTTC
>-|TRBV7-2|-|TRBJ2-5
CASSLSLLDGETQYF
TGTGCCAGCAGCTTATCACTCTTAGACGGGGAGACCCAGTACTTC
>-|TRBV27|TRBD1|TRBJ1-3
CASSLGSRGVDTGARTIYF
TGTGCCAGCAGTTTAGGCTCTCGCGGCGTAGACACAGGGGCGAGGACCATATATTTT
>few|TRBV13|TRBD2|TRBJ2-1
CASSHRLAGGHDEQFF
TGTGCCAGCAGCCACAGACTAGCGGGAGGGCACGATGAGCAGTTCTTC
>few|TRBV12-3/TRBV12-4|-|TRBJ2-1
CASGSTDKKYF
TGTGCCAGCGGATCGACAGACAAAAAGTACTTC